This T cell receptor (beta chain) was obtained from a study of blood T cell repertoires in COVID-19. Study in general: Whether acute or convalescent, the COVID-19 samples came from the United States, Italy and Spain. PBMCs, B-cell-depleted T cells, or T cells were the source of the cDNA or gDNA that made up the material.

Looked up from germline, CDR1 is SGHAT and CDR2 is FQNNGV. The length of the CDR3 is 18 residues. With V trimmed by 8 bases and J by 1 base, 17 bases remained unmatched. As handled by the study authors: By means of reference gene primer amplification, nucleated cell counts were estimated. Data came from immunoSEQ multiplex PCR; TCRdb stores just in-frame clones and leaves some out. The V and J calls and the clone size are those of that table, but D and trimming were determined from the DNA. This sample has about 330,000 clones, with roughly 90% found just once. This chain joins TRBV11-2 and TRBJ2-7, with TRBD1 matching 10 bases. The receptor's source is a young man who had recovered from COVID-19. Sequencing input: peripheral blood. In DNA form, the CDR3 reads TGTGCCAGCTTGGGAGTTGAGGGACAGGGGACCCAATCCTACGAGCAGTACTTC. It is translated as CASLGVEGQGTQSYEQYF.